The next 9 T cell receptor beta chains were all read from a single sample in a study of T cell changes during pregnancy in multiple sclerosis. The repertoire was sequenced with immunoSEQ multiplex PCR; TCRdb's copy has only in-frame clones and lacks some. Found here are tens of thousands of clones, approximately 90% of them singletons; the top ten hold 0.7%. Specimen: CD4+ T cells from peripheral blood mononuclear cells, collected before pregnancy. All receptors come from a female donor with multiple sclerosis, enrolled in a pregnancy study.

This chain joins TRBV5-1 and TRBJ2-1; D is possibly TRBD1 (5 bases). Germline-derived CDR1 and CDR2 are SGHRS and YFSETQ. V lost 1 base and J lost 6, with 11 bases in between. The CDR3 spans 14 residues. In nucleotides, the CDR3 is TGCGCCAGCAGCTTGTTTCAGGGTACCAATGAGCAGTTCTTC. Encoded protein: CASSLFQGTNEQFF.

The chain carries TRBV28 and TRBJ2-1; 7 bases align to TRBD2. Germline loops: CDR1 MDHEN, CDR2 SYDVKM. This CDR3 is 13 amino acids long. Losses at the gene ends were 4 bases for V and 6 bases for J; bases not matched to a gene: 3. The CDR3 sequence: CASSSSSGNEQFF. In DNA form, the CDR3 reads TGTGCCAGCAGTTCCTCTAGCGGCAATGAGCAGTTCTTC.

This clone was seen once. The J gene is TRBJ2-7, the V gene TRBV7-2, with 8 bases matching TRBD2. Germline CDR1 is SGHTA and CDR2 is FQGNSA. The CDR3 has 14 residues. The V segment lost 8 bases and the J segment 6 bases; nucleotides outside the gene matches: 12. In nucleotides, the CDR3 is TGTGCCAGCGCCTTCGGCGGGAGGACGAGCGAGCAGTACTTC. Translating it yields CASAFGGRTSEQYF.

This chain joins TRBV4-3 and TRBJ1-2; perhaps TRBD1 as D (5 bases). In germline, CDR1 is LGHNA, CDR2 YSLEER. Trimming shortened V by 0 bases and J by 4 bases, and 15 bases separated the two germline ends. The CDR3 length is 16 residues. The CDR3 region is CASSQDRRGRGYGYTF. CDR3 nucleotides: TGCGCCAGCAGCCAAGATCGAAGGGGCCGTGGCTATGGCTACACCTTC.

This sequence joins TRBV11-1 and TRBJ2-4; no firm D call. Trimming stripped 6 bases from V and 0 bases from J, with 6 bases between. Germline CDR1 SGHAT, CDR2 FQDESV (reference sequence). The CDR3 covers 13 residues. Written as DNA, the CDR3 is TGTGCCAGCAGGGGCCGAGCCAAAAACATTCAGTACTTC. It specifies CASRGRAKNIQYF.

The chain has TRBV5-4 and TRBJ2-7; a weak D match, TRBD2 (6 bases). With 4 bases removed from V and 6 bases from J, the gap between germline ends came to 17 bases. The CDR3 is 14 amino acids. CDR1 and CDR2 (germline): SGHNT, YYREEE (reference sequence). CDR3 residues: CASSRTSGAGEQYF. Here the CDR3 DNA reads TGTGCCAGCAGCCGGACGTCGGGAGCGGGCGAGCAGTACTTC. Based on the CDR3 plus reference TRBV5-4 and TRBJ2-7, the full variable domain is ETGVTQSPTHLIKTRGQQVTLRCSSQSGHNTVSWYQQALGQGPQFIFQYYREEENGRGNFPPRFSGLQFPNYSSELNVNALELDDSALYLCASSRTSGAGEQYFGPGTRLTVT.

This chain links TRBV9 with TRBJ2-7, with a possible D match to TRBD1 (6 bases). CDR1 is SGDLS, CDR2 YYNGEE, per germline. The CDR3 consists of 15 residues. Trimming shortened V by 4 bases and J by 3 bases, and 17 bases separated the two germline ends. CDR3 loop: CASSPPGALHYEQYF. The CDR3 DNA sequence: TGTGCCAGCAGCCCCCCAGGGGCCCTTCACTACGAGCAGTACTTC.

The V and J genes are TRBV11-2 and TRBJ1-3; D unclear. The CDR3 extends over 13 amino acids. V dropped 2 bases and J dropped 3 bases, with 5 bases sitting between them. CDR1 is SGHAT, CDR2 FQNNGV, per germline. Written as DNA, the CDR3 is TGTGCCAGCAGCTTATTAGTTGGAAACACCATATATTTT. Its translation is CASSLLVGNTIYF.

V and J are TRBV10-3 and TRBJ2-5; perhaps TRBD2 as D (5 bases). The V gene lost 5 bases and the J gene lost 5 bases, with 12 bases spanning the gap. Per the germline V gene, CDR1 is ENHRY and CDR2 is SYGVKD. CDR3 length: 13 amino acids. The CDR3 DNA is TGTGCCATCAGTTCCATTACGGGGGAGACCCAGTACTTC. The encoded protein is CAISSITGETQYF.